Shown below are 13 T cell receptor beta chains from a single sample sequenced in a study of T cell responses to AZD1222 COVID-19 vaccine. TCRdb's table, derived via immunoSEQ multiplex PCR, lists solely in-frame clones and lacks some. Of about 160,000 clones in the sample, roughly 90% were seen once. Sequencing used peripheral blood, obtained 28 days after the second AZD1222 dose. The receptors were sampled from an adult who received the AZD1222 COVID-19 vaccine.

V and J are TRBV9 and TRBJ2-3; 11 bases are a match to TRBD2. This CDR3 is built from 19 residues. CDR1 and CDR2 (germline): SGDLS, YYNGEE. V gave up 0 bases and J gave up 0 bases; unmatched junction bases: 9. The CDR3 nucleotides read TGTGCCAGCAGCGTAGGAAAGGGACTAGCGGTACAAAGCACAGATACGCAGTATTTT. This gives the protein CASSVGKGLAVQSTDTQYF.

This chain joins TRBV7-9 and TRBJ2-7, with D hard to call. Germline loops: CDR1 SEHNR, CDR2 FQNEAQ (reference sequence). V lost 3 bases to trimming and J lost 0 bases, with 12 bases between them. The CDR3 has 15 residues. The CDR3 protein is CASSFRTTNSYEQYF. The CDR3, as DNA: TGTGCCAGCAGCTTCAGGACCACTAACTCCTACGAGCAGTACTTC.

The V call is TRBV6-5, the J call TRBJ1-2; D is uncertain. The CDR3 is 13 residues long. Trimming cost V 11 bases and J 2 bases, with 15 bases left between them. Germline lookup yields CDR1 MNHEY and CDR2 SVGAGI. This chain's CDR3 is CAGSGTYNYGYTF. The CDR3 DNA reads TGTGCCGGATCAGGCACGTACAACTATGGCTACACCTTC.

The V call is TRBV2, the J call TRBJ2-3; TRBD2 matches at 12 bases. Germline CDR1 reads SNHLY; CDR2 reads FYNNEI. After removal of 8 bases from V and 2 bases from J, the junction contained 2 bases not matched to a gene. The CDR3 is made up of 14 amino acids. The CDR3 nucleotides read TGTGCCAGCGGACTAGCGGGAATCACAGATACGCAGTATTTT. Protein: CASGLAGITDTQYF. Filled out from reference TRBV2 and TRBJ2-3, the complete variable domain reads EPEVTQTPSHQVTQMGQEVILRCVPISNHLYFYWYRQILGQKVEFLVSFYNNEISEKSEIFDDQFSVERPDGSNFTLKIRSTKLEDSAMYFCASGLAGITDTQYFGPGTRLTVL.

The chain links TRBV6-1 to TRBJ1-2; 7 positions agree with TRBD1. Germline V gene data show CDR1 as MNHNS and CDR2 as SASEGT. After removal of 3 bases from V and 2 bases from J, the junction contained 9 bases not matched to a gene. The CDR3 is 16 amino acids. CDR3 nucleotides: TGTGCCAGCAGTGAGCTTACGACAGGGTTCAACTATGGCTACACCTTC. Translating it yields CASSELTTGFNYGYTF.

V is TRBV7-2 and J is TRBJ2-1; 13 nucleotides agree with TRBD2. CDR3 length: 16 residues. Germline lookup yields CDR1 SGHTA and CDR2 FQGNSA. V lost 5 bases to trimming and J lost 2 bases; unmatched junction nucleotides: 3. CDR3 loop: CASSPGLAGTYNEQFF. The CDR3 bases are TGTGCCAGCAGCCCGGGACTAGCGGGGACCTACAATGAGCAGTTCTTC.

This chain uses TRBV5-1 with TRBJ1-1; D call uncertain. The CDR3 loop spans 13 amino acids. Trimming removed 5 bases at V and 11 bases at J, with 19 bases between. The germline V gene encodes CDR1 SGHRS and CDR2 YFSETQ. CDR3 bases: TGCGCCAGCAGTTTGTACCTCGGGGAAATGGCTTTCTTT. This codes for CASSLYLGEMAFF.

The rearrangement links TRBV19 to TRBJ2-7; D gene unclear. Germline assignment: CDR1 LNHDA and CDR2 SQIVND (reference sequence). V shed 6 bases and J shed 0 bases, with 12 bases lying between them. This CDR3 is 14 amino acids long. The CDR3 nucleotides read TGTGCCAGTAGGAGGCCAGGCGACTCCTACGAGCAGTACTTC. Translating it yields CASRRPGDSYEQYF.

This chain joins TRBV5-1 and TRBJ1-3; 7 bases agree with TRBD1. CDR3 size: 14 residues. From germline, CDR1 is SGHRS and CDR2 YFSETQ. The V segment lost 2 bases and the J segment 4 bases; nucleotides outside the gene matches: 3. DNA for the CDR3: TGCGCCAGCAGCTTCGAGGGGGCAGGAAACACCATATATTTT. As protein: CASSFEGAGNTIYF.

CDR3 DNA sequence: TGTGCCAGCAGCTTCACACTGGAGACCCAGTACTTC. It translates to CASSFTLETQYF. This rearrangement joins TRBV5-4 to TRBJ2-5, with D unresolved. The V end was cut by 2 bases, the J end by 5 bases, with 7 bases between. The CDR3 totals 12 residues. Germline V gene data show CDR1 as SGHNT and CDR2 as YYREEE (reference sequence).

J is TRBJ1-1 and V is TRBV5-1; no reliable D call. CDR3 length: 10 amino acids. Between the trimmed V and J ends, which lost 4 bases and 10 bases, there was a span of 8 bases. Germline V gene lookup returns CDR1 SGHRS and CDR2 YFSETQ. CDR3 DNA: TGCGCCAGCAGCCAGTCAGGAGCTTTCTTT. Encoded protein: CASSQSGAFF.

The chain is built from TRBV10-1 and TRBJ2-7; tentatively, D is TRBD2 (6 bases). CDR1 and CDR2 from the germline V gene are WNHNN and SYGVQD (reference sequence). Trimming removed 2 bases from V and 5 bases from J, with 19 bases in between. The CDR3 contains 16 residues. The CDR3 loop is CASSEGSAGRVDEQYF. In nucleotides, the CDR3 is TGCGCCAGCAGTGAGGGCTCCGCGGGGCGGGTCGACGAGCAGTACTTC.

The chain employs TRBV5-1 and TRBJ2-1; maybe TRBD2 (6 bases). Germline assignment: CDR1 SGHRS and CDR2 YFSETQ. Trimming took off 0 bases at V and 0 bases at J, with 10 bases between the two ends. This CDR3 has 16 residues. CDR3 loop: CASSLVGGNSYNEQFF. For the CDR3, the DNA is TGCGCCAGCAGCTTGGTTGGGGGGAACTCCTACAATGAGCAGTTCTTC.